These 8 T cell receptor beta chains originate from one sample sequenced in a study of blood T cells in healthy people across ages. The authors ran a second PCR of about 7 to 11 cycles using a sample-barcoded 5' primer and a J-beta primer mix. TCRdb processed the 5' RACE reads anew with MiXCR; each CDR3 protein has one entry. The sample consists of 600,000 to 850,000 distinct CDR3 sequences, roughly 25% of them appearing once. This same sample was also part of a study on T cells of mothers and their children.

Sequencing input: blood. Every receptor here comes from a boy between 10 and 17 years old in good health.

The V call is TRBV9, the J call TRBJ2-7, with 9 bases aligning to TRBD1. The V gene's germline CDR1 is SGDLS and CDR2 YYNGEE. CDR3 length: 17 residues. The J segment lost 0 bases and the V segment lost 2 bases, leaving 9 bases of the junction unmatched. The CDR3, as DNA: TGTGCCAGCAGCGTCGGGACAGGGATCCCCCTCTCCTACGAGCAGTACTTC. Translation gives CASSVGTGIPLSYEQYF.

Ten or more counts support this clonotype. This sequence joins TRBV29-1 and TRBJ2-5; D gene unclear. V shed 2 bases and J shed 0 bases, with 13 bases lying between them. The CDR3 contains 15 residues. The germline V gene has CDR1 SQVTM and CDR2 ANQGSEA. The CDR3 is CSVESLRIYQETQYF. CDR3 bases: TGCAGCGTTGAATCTCTCCGGATCTACCAAGAGACCCAGTACTTC.

This clonotype was counted a few times. The chain combines TRBV21-1 with TRBJ2-7; the D call TRBD2 from the table was never checked on the DNA. TRBV21-1 is deemed a pseudogene. The CDR3 has 15 amino acids. The CDR3 DNA follows: TGTGCCAGCAGCAACCCTAGCGGGAGTCTCCGCGAGCAGTACTTC. Residues: CASSNPSGSLREQYF.

This sequence joins TRBV24-1 and TRBJ2-7; D possibly corresponds to TRBD1 (5 bases). V lost 3 bases to trimming and J lost 4 bases, with 12 bases between them. CDR1 is KGHDR, CDR2 SFDVKD, per germline. This CDR3 spans 14 amino acids. The DNA for the CDR3 is TGTGCCACCAGTGATGGGGCGCGCCGGTACGAGCAGTACTTC. It is translated as CATSDGARRYEQYF.

The chain is built from TRBV7-9 and TRBJ2-1; 9 positions agree with TRBD1. Germline V gene lookup returns CDR1 SEHNR and CDR2 FQNEAQ (reference sequence). CDR3 size: 16 residues. Trimming took 3 bases from V and 0 from J; bases not matched to a gene: 3. This CDR3 reads CASSFRTGASYNEQFF. In nucleotides, the CDR3 is TGTGCCAGCAGCTTTAGGACAGGGGCCTCCTACAATGAGCAGTTCTTC.

Turning to this clonotype: It may be a read error: a sequence one base away is much more abundant. The chain carries TRBV12-3 or TRBV12-4 and TRBJ2-5; 10 bases map to TRBD1. This CDR3 has 12 residues. V shed 6 bases, J shed 5 bases, and the junction held 0 bases outside the gene matches. The CDR3 region has the DNA TGTGCCAGCAGGGACAGGGGGGAGACCCAGTACTTC. This translates into CASRDRGETQYF.

This clonotype has just a few counts. The chain links TRBV20-1 to TRBJ2-1; the match to TRBD2 covers 7 bases. The CDR3 extends over 17 amino acids. The junction had 10 bases not matched to a gene; V was cut back by 2 bases and J by 0 bases. CDR1 is DFQATT, CDR2 SNEGSKA, per germline (reference sequence). The CDR3 is CSARFLAAGDSYNEQFF. The CDR3 DNA sequence: TGCAGTGCTAGATTTCTAGCCGCGGGGGACTCCTACAATGAGCAGTTCTTC.

The chain couples TRBV20-1 to TRBJ2-3, with D perhaps matching TRBD1 or TRBD2 (5 bases each). The CDR3 contains 14 residues. The germline gives CDR1 DFQATT, CDR2 SNEGSKA (reference sequence). V lost 2 bases, J lost 4 bases, and 13 bases lay in between. The CDR3 loop reads CSARKSGLADTQYF. DNA for the CDR3: TGCAGTGCTAGAAAGTCGGGGCTCGCAGATACGCAGTATTTT.